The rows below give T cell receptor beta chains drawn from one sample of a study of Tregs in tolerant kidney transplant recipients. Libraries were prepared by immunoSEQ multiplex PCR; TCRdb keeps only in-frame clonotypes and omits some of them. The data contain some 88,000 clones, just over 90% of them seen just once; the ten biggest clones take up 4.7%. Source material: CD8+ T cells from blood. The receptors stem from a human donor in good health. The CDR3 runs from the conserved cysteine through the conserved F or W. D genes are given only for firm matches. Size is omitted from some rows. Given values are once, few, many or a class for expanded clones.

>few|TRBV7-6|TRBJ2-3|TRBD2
CASSPGLAGGFTDTQYF
TGTGCCAGCAGCCCCGGACTAGCGGGGGGATTCACAGATACGCAGTATTTT
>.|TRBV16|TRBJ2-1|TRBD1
CASSQSRGQGYNEQFF
TGTGCCAGCAGCCAATCGAGGGGACAGGGGTACAATGAGCAGTTCTTC
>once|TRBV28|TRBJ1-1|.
CASSPRQIVSSGAFF
TGTGCCAGCAGTCCCCGACAGATTGTAAGCAGTGGAGCTTTCTTT
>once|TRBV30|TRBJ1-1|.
CAWRGGRGNTEAFF
TGTGCCTGGAGAGGTGGCAGGGGGAACACTGAAGCTTTCTTT
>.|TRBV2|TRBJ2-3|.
CASRDQGRVLTDTQYF
TGTGCCAGCAGGGACCAGGGGAGAGTTTTGACAGATACGCAGTATTTT
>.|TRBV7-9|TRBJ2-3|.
CASSSALESTDTQYF
TGTGCCAGCAGCTCCGCCCTAGAAAGCACAGATACGCAGTATTTT
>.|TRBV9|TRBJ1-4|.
CASSVTANEKLFF
TGTGCCAGCAGCGTAACAGCAAATGAAAAACTGTTTTTT
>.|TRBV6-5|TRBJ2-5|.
CASSSGTEETQYF
TGTGCCAGCAGTTCCGGGACGGAAGAGACCCAGTACTTC
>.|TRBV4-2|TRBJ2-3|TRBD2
CASSQASGNTDTQYF
TGTGCCAGCAGCCAAGCTAGCGGAAACACAGATACGCAGTATTTT
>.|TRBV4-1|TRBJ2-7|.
CASSQGSGTVSYEQYF
TGCGCCAGCAGCCAAGGCAGCGGGACAGTCTCCTACGAGCAGTACTTC
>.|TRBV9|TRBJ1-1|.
CASSDRAGTEAFF
TGTGCCAGCAGCGACCGGGCAGGGACTGAAGCTTTCTTT
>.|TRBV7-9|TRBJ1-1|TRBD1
CASGPKDRAKYGTEAFF
TGTGCCAGCGGCCCTAAGGACAGGGCCAAATATGGCACTGAAGCTTTCTTT
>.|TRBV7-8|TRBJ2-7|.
CASSLGNKGRVEQYF
TGTGCCAGCAGCTTAGGAAATAAGGGTCGGGTCGAGCAGTACTTC
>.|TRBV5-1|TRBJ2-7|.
CASRSGAKIGYYEQYF
TGCGCCAGCCGTTCAGGGGCGAAAATCGGTTACTACGAGCAGTACTTC
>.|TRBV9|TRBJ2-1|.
CASSVDLSAGKNNEQFF
TGTGCCAGCAGCGTAGACCTGTCGGCGGGGAAGAACAATGAGCAGTTCTTC
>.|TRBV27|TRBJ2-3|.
CASNSALYSTDTQYF
TGTGCCAGCAATTCTGCCCTTTACAGCACAGATACGCAGTATTTT
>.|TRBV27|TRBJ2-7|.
CASSWDGNEQYF
TGTGCCAGCAGCTGGGACGGAAACGAGCAGTACTTC
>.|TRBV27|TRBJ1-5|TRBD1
CASSFSGTGDVSNQPQHF
TGTGCCAGCAGTTTTTCCGGGACAGGGGATGTAAGCAATCAGCCCCAGCATTTT
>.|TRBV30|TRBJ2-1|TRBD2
CAWSTWRGIMYNEQFF
TGTGCCTGGAGTACGTGGCGGGGGATTATGTACAATGAGCAGTTCTTC
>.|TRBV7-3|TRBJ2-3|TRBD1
CASSLWDRGQDTQYF
TGTGCCAGCAGCTTGTGGGACAGGGGGCAAGATACGCAGTATTTT
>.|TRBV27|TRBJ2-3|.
CASSFPGTSPTDTQYF
TGTGCCAGCAGTTTCCCCGGGACAAGTCCCACAGATACGCAGTATTTT
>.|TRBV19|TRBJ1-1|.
CASSISHRGLTEEAFF
TGTGCCAGTAGTATATCCCATAGGGGTCTCACCGAGGAAGCTTTCTTT
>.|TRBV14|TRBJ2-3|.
CASSQEGVFQSTDTQYF
TGTGCCAGCAGCCAAGAGGGGGTCTTTCAAAGCACAGATACGCAGTATTTT
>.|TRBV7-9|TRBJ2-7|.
CASSRGGGSYEQYF
TGTGCCAGCAGCCGAGGGGGAGGCTCCTACGAGCAGTACTTC
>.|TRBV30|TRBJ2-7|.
CAWTGHRSYEQYF
TGTGCCTGGACGGGACATAGGTCCTACGAGCAGTACTTC
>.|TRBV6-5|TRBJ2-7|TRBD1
CASSQDRGYEQYF
TGTGCCAGCAGTCAGGACAGGGGGTACGAGCAGTACTTC
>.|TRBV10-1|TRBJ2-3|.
CASSDLTDIDWGWGTDTQYF
TGCGCCAGCAGCGACCTCACTGATATCGATTGGGGTTGGGGCACAGATACGCAGTATTTT
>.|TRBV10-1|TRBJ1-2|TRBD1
CASRGGVRGRPMQSYTF
TGCGCCAGCAGAGGGGGAGTCAGGGGGCGCCCAATGCAGAGCTACACCTTC
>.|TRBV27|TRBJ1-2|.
CASSLMADYGYTF
TGTGCCAGCAGTTTAATGGCTGACTATGGCTACACCTTC
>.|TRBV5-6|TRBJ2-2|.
CASQLRAKNTGELFF
TGTGCCAGCCAATTGAGGGCTAAGAACACCGGGGAGCTGTTTTTT
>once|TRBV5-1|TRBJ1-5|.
CASSLEGPASQPQHF
TGCGCCAGCAGCTTGGAGGGACCTGCCAGTCAGCCCCAGCATTTT
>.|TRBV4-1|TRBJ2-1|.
CASSQGTANYNEQFF
TGCGCCAGCAGCCAGGGGACTGCAAACTACAATGAGCAGTTCTTC
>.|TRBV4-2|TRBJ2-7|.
CASSQDRAGAPSSYEQYF
TGTGCCAGCAGCCAAGATAGGGCAGGGGCACCTAGCTCCTACGAGCAGTACTTC
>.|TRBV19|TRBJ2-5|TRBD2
CASSLGLAGQETQYF
TGTGCCAGTAGTCTCGGACTAGCGGGGCAAGAGACCCAGTACTTC
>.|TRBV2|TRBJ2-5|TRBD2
CASNTLAGGSQETQYF
TGTGCCAGCAATACACTAGCGGGAGGGTCTCAAGAGACCCAGTACTTC
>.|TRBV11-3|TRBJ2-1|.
CASSSQGPEQFF
TGTGCCAGCAGTAGCCAGGGGCCTGAGCAGTTCTTC
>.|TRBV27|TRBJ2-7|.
CASNLVGAGAHEQYF
TGTGCCAGCAACCTCGTAGGGGCGGGGGCTCACGAGCAGTACTTC
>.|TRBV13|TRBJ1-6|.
CASTTSGEGGNSPLHF
TGTGCCAGCACCACATCTGGGGAAGGTGGTAATTCACCCCTCCACTTT
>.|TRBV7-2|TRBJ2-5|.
CASSARSRVGETQYF
TGTGCCAGCAGCGCGCGCTCACGGGTTGGAGAGACCCAGTACTTC
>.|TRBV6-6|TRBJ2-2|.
CASSYPEGTGELFF
TGTGCCAGCAGTTACCCGGAGGGAACCGGGGAGCTGTTTTTT
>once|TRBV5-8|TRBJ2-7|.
CASSLEGPGEQYF
TGTGCCAGCAGCTTGGAGGGGCCGGGGGAGCAGTACTTC
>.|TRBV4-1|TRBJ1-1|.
CASSRGWDTEAFF
TGCGCCAGCAGCCGAGGGTGGGACACTGAAGCTTTCTTT
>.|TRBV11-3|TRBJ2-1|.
CASSLKKMGEGEQFF
TGTGCCAGCAGCTTAAAGAAAATGGGGGAAGGTGAGCAGTTCTTC
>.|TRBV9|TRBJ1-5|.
CASSVDGRGLEPQHF
TGTGCCAGCAGCGTAGATGGGAGGGGGTTGGAGCCCCAGCATTTT
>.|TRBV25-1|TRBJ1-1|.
CASSDGTLPKNTEAFF
TGTGCCAGCAGTGATGGGACACTACCGAAGAACACTGAAGCTTTCTTT
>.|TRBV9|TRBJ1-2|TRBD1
CASSVRTGSNYGYTF
TGTGCCAGCAGCGTAAGGACAGGCTCTAACTATGGCTACACCTTC
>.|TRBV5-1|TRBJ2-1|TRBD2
CASSLAGGTYNEQFF
TGCGCCAGCAGCTTGGCCGGGGGGACCTACAATGAGCAGTTCTTC
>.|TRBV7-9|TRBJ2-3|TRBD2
CASSSPKGGPFTDTQYF
TGTGCCAGCAGCTCCCCTAAGGGAGGGCCATTCACAGATACGCAGTATTTT
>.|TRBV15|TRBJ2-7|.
CATSTGTAGEQYF
TGTGCCACCAGCACCGGGACGGCGGGGGAGCAGTACTTC
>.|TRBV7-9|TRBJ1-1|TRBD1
CASSLDRGMTEAFF
TGTGCCAGCAGCCTGGACAGGGGTATGACTGAAGCTTTCTTT
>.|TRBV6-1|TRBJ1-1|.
CASSEAQGGGTEAFF
TGTGCCAGCAGTGAAGCGCAGGGTGGGGGGACTGAAGCTTTCTTT
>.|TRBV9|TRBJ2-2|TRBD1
CASTSYRGNPGELFF
TGTGCCAGCACTTCTTACAGGGGGAATCCGGGGGAGCTGTTTTTT
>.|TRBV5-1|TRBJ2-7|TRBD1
CASSSGVRGPTYEQYF
TGCGCCAGCAGCTCTGGCGTAAGGGGGCCCACCTACGAGCAGTACTTC
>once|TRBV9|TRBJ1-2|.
CASQDGYYGYTF
TGTGCCAGCCAGGACGGATATTATGGCTACACCTTC
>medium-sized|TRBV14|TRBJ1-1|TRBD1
CASSRQGALNTEAFF
TGTGCCAGCAGCCGGCAGGGGGCCCTGAACACTGAAGCTTTCTTT